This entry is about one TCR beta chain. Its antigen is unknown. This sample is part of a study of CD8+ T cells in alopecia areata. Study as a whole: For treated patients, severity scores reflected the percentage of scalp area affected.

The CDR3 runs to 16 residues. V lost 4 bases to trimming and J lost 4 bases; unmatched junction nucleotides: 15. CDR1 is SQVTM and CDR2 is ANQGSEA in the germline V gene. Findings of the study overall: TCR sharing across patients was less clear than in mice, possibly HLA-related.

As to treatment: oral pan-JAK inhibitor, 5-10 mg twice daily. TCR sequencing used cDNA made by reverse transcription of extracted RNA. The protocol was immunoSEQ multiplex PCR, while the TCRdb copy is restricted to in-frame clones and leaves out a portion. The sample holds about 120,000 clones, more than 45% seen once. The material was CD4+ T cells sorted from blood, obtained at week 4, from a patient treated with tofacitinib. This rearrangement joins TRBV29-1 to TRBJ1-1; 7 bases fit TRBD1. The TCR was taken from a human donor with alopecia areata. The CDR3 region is CSVVPERKTGLTEAFF. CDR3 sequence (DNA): TGCAGCGTTGTTCCAGAGAGGAAGACAGGGCTCACTGAAGCTTTCTTT.